This T cell receptor (beta chain) emerged from a study of cytomegalovirus exposure and HLA in healthy donors (dated by TCRdb to about 2017). The study in broad terms: An earlier analysis of 550 to 700 of the donors reported roughly 270 Gb of sequence data and roughly 110 million unique TCR beta sequences from 190 million or so T cells. Of the 350 to 400 genotyped donors, 65% to 90% fell in the genetic ancestry cluster associated with self-reported Caucasian donors. Rather than using new phenotypic data, the later analysis identified candidate immune exposures from TCR beta sequences and from how often those sequences occurred across donors. Roughly five DR-DQ haplotypes were treated as single units for association and clustering because of strong linkage in the cohort. In an earlier analysis of 550 to 700 of the donors, high-throughput TCR beta sequencing was used to judge whether each TCR beta V gene segment behaved as functional or pseudogenic. Donor age, sex, ethnicity and CMV serostatus were collected together with the repertoire data. Both class I and class II loci were covered by HLA typing, at four-digit resolution. A later genetic analysis took genome-wide SNP genotypes for about 55% of the roughly 700 donors and used that subset as a discovery cohort. To predict cytomegalovirus infection status, the study brought together high-throughput TCR immunosequencing, statistical association of individual TCRs with disease status, and machine learning. The study aimed to test whether cataloging public T cell receptors could reveal signatures of past pathogen exposure. Approximately 310 gigabases of sequencing data and approximately 85 million unique TCR sequences were included in an early release covering 500 to 750 HLA-typed donors. Every discovery cohort repertoire had been produced on one sequencing platform. On average, 235,054 unique TCR beta nucleotide sequences were sequenced per donor among roughly 430 genotyped donors of the cohort, with roughly 18% of those sequences being non-productive. Using immunosequencing, the study profiled T cell repertoires from around 670 subjects and related those repertoires to cytomegalovirus serostatus. The number of typed donors differed by locus: roughly 629-640 for A, B, C, DRB1 and DQB1; about 520 for DQA1; approximately 610 for DPA1; and 400 to 480 for DPB1. In addition to the first cohort of approximately 670 subjects, a separate validation cohort of over 90 different subjects was used. In a later analysis, previously published TCR beta repertoires from several hundred donors were re-analyzed and high-resolution HLA genotyping was added so that TCR occurrence patterns could be studied.

Notes on this clone: Its recognized antigen is unknown. Base qualities are not provided; no much larger clone lies one nucleotide away.

The library was prepared using the immunoSEQ multiplex PCR assay. The multiplex PCR relied on a mix of 60 forward primers for TCR Vbeta segments and 13 reverse primers for TCR Jbeta segments. The CDR3 region of rearranged TCR beta genes was amplified from genomic DNA by a multiplex PCR assay. Amplified TCR beta libraries were sequenced as 87-base-pair reads on the Illumina HiSeq System. On the study's bioinformatics: Across the 670 or so repertoires, a later analysis counted roughly 77 million unique TCR beta chains, some 11 million of which were shared by at least two donors. To remove PCR and sequencing errors, raw reads were error-corrected and collapsed into unique sequences using a nearest-neighbor algorithm that merged closely related sequences. To assign V, D and J gene segments, CDR3 sequences were aligned to IMGT reference sequences. For a sequence to be retained, a match of at least six nucleotides was required to both a V gene segment and a J gene segment. Rearrangements were classified as productive when the CDR3 lacked stop codons and remained in frame with V and J, and all other rearrangements were classified as non-productive. CDR3 was defined according to IMGT convention as the region running from the second conserved V-encoded cysteine to the conserved J-encoded phenylalanine. The earlier analysis of around 640 of the donors excluded sequences that lacked an unambiguous match to a single V gene segment. An earlier analysis of a few hundred of the donors called V segments functional above 56.7% productive rearrangements and segregating when the between-donor standard deviation exceeded 5%. To diagnose cytomegalovirus status from the catalog of TCR beta chain sequences, a statistical classification framework was built. V and J gene assignment, in a later analysis, came from comparing TCR nucleotide sequences with IMGT/GENE-DB human TR gene sequences. In a later analysis, CDR3 sequences and most-parsimonious VDJ recombination scenarios were assigned using the TCRdist pipeline. A later analysis defined each TCR beta chain by its CDR3 amino acid sequence plus V-gene family, and excluded reads lacking a unique V-gene family. A later analysis removed 550 to 650 highly shared, low-generation-probability nucleotide sequences to deal with suspected cross-contamination and a sequencing artifact. A later analysis calculated a clonal expansion index for each public chain from normalized within-repertoire ranks of inferred template counts. In a later analysis, generation probabilities were computed with a VDJ recombination model fitted to out-of-frame rearrangements, and the resulting probabilities were checked against IGoR. Hypergeometric tests were used in a later analysis to score TCR-TCR, TCR-HLA and TCR-CMV co-occurrence, with a repertoire-size bias correction applied to the TCR pairs. False discovery rates were estimated in a later analysis by permuting HLA or CMV assignments 20 times. A later analysis grouped co-occurring TCRs with DBSCAN, adding TCRdist sequence similarity when clustering within HLA-allele-positive subsets. Repertoires with fewer than 30,000 or more than 120,000 public chains, plus five repertoires with anomalous nucleotide sharing, were excluded from co-occurrence clustering. The table was pulled from immuneACCESS by TCRdb, which kept in-frame rearrangements only. Such tables lose some clones; where checked, under half of the loss comes from unresolved V genes, and the rest has no known cause. From that table come the V and J calls and clone size; the DNA was used to work out D and trimming. The sample yields 150,000 to 200,000 clones; 80% were counted once. Clones ranked in the top ten supply 13% to 15% of the sample.

In total, about 650 healthy bone marrow donors made up the cohort. All cohort members were sampled while nominally healthy, although unrecorded immune exposures were likely present. The donor tested CMV seronegative, placing the donor among the 300 to 450 seronegative members of the cohort. Each donor provided a peripheral blood sample, and peripheral blood mononuclear cells were used for TCR beta sequencing. Genomic DNA extraction from the blood cell samples was performed with the Qiagen DNeasy Blood Extraction Kit. The CDR3 goes from the cysteine to the phenylalanine over 18 residues. The entry retains the CDR3 DNA only, 54 bases that are in frame from base 1. The germline V gene gives CDR1 as MDHEN and CDR2 as SYDVKM. The germline V and J ends show losses of 5 bases and 2 bases respectively, and no gene match explains 13 bases of the junction. The full study reports these points: A later analysis reported that several top co-occurrence clusters appeared linked to parvovirus B19, influenza, CMV and Epstein-Barr virus. In a later analysis, most CMV-associated TCR beta chains were found to appear HLA-restricted, with HLA associations seemingly driven largely by CMV exposure. The earlier analysis of almost 600 of the donors excluded approximately 15 rarely observed V segments, including chromosome 9 orphons, because counts were too low. CMV serostatus was the only immune exposure information available for the cohort. Only TCR beta chains were sequenced in this cohort, and the absence of alpha or paired-chain data limited detectable features. Correlated functional status among segregating V segments might reflect linkage disequilibrium, but an unknown experimental factor could not be ruled out. The classifier was reported to diagnose cytomegalovirus status with high specificity and sensitivity in both the original cohort and the validation cohort. The authors suggested that the approach could potentially be generalized to other disease states and immunological phenotypes. V-gene and J-gene trimming of TCR beta chains was associated with a missense DCLRE1C variant in a later genetic analysis, and the association was replicated in an independent cohort. Because some donors lacked HLA typing at each locus, the association tests relied only on the typed subset. Strong co-occurrence of HLA alleles, especially DR and DQ, made assigning TCR associations to individual alleles difficult. In an earlier analysis of around 600 of the donors, most TCR beta V segments were observed in productive rearrangements about 90% or about 30% of the time, broadly matching IMGT annotations. Sequencing depth was assumed to be roughly uniform across donors in the presence/absence analyses, though that assumption may not hold. In a later analysis, 15,000 to 20,000 TCR beta sequences were associated with specific HLA alleles at a false discovery rate of 0.05. The study listed 164 TCR beta chains as associated with cytomegalovirus. A further reported finding was that TCR beta sequences accurately predicted the HLA-A and HLA-B alleles for most subjects in the first cohort. Because the 87-base-pair reads could not distinguish some IMGT-functional V segments, including TRBV6-2 and TRBV6-3, those segments were excluded. Across donors, most TCR sequences were observed very rarely, whereas some public TCRs were present in many individuals. In vitro tests confirmed that a few of the cytomegalovirus-associated TCR beta chains recognize cytomegalovirus antigens. A later analysis found that HLA-associated TCR beta chains were more clonally expanded and had lower generation probabilities than equally common non-associated chains. According to a later analysis, TCR association rates differed among HLA loci, with DRB1 alleles showing the most associated TCRs and HLA-C alleles showing the fewest. A group of highly shared sequence variants was considered likely to be a technical artifact of the sequencing pipeline. Compared with the approximately 670-donor mean, donors in an Asian-associated ancestry cluster had fewer N-insertions in productive TCRs, according to a later genetic analysis.

The sample consisted of PBMCs. Recombination connected TRBV28 to TRBJ1-5, and 9 bases in between align with TRBD1. The receptor's source is a middle-aged woman in good health and CMV-seronegative. The DNA is TGTGCCAGCAGTCTTAGGACAGGGGCTAGGGGGGGCAATCAGCCCCAGCATTTT. The translation is CASSLRTGARGGNQPQHF.